What follows are 27 T cell receptor beta chains derived from one specimen sequenced in a study of Ad26.COV2.S vaccination and SARS-CoV-2 variants (dated by TCRdb to about 2021). The treatment or condition label on this specimen signifies: around 19 received Ad26.COV2.S at low or high dose, single or two shots; roughly five received placebo; per-sample allocation not given. For vaccine and placebo recipients, the sequenced repertoires came from samples collected on day 63 after the first injection. Libraries were prepared through the immunoSEQ multiplex PCR assay. Held by TCRdb, this immuneACCESS table contains in-frame sequences only and omits some clones. Under half of the omission traces to an unresolved V gene where checked; the cause of the rest is unknown. Across this sample there are hundreds of thousands of clones, with 83% seen only once. The top ten clonotypes cover about 7.1% of the sample.

This specimen consisted of peripheral blood, obtained in a trial of Ad26.COV2.S vaccine versus placebo. The receptors derive from a person aged 18 to 59 who received the Ad26.COV2.S COVID-19 vaccine or a placebo.

The chain links TRBV5-5 to TRBJ1-2, with D possibly TRBD1 on 5 matching bases. CDR1 is SGHKS and CDR2 is YYEKEE in the germline V gene (reference sequence). The CDR3 loop spans 12 amino acids. The CDR3 DNA is TGTGCTACGGGGGGTCCTAACTATGGCTACACCTTC. Its translation: CATGGPNYGYTF.

CDR3 residues: CASSLPIEGTEAFF. The CDR3 nucleotides read TGTGCCAGCAGTTTACCTATCGAGGGGACTGAAGCTTTCTTT. The chain recombines TRBV5-6 with TRBJ1-1; TRBD1 is a possible D gene (5 bases). The CDR3 runs 14 residues. Germline-derived CDR1 and CDR2 are SGHDT and YYEEEE. Trimming stripped 5 bases from V and 5 bases from J, with 16 bases between.

The chain recombines TRBV5-5 with TRBJ2-3, with 9 bases matching TRBD1. V shed 6 bases and J 6 bases; nucleotides not matched to a gene: 11. The CDR3 spans 15 residues. Germline CDR1 is SGHKS and CDR2 is YYEKEE (reference sequence). CDR3 sequence: CASKNTGTGWDTQYF. The CDR3 DNA is TGTGCCAGCAAAAACACGGGGACAGGGTGGGATACGCAGTATTTT.

The V gene is TRBV6-5, the J gene TRBJ1-2; a weak D match, TRBD1 (6 bases). The CDR3 consists of 15 residues. CDR1 and CDR2 from the germline V gene are MNHEY and SVGAGI. With 6 bases removed from V and 8 bases from J, the gap between germline ends came to 22 bases. CDR3 sequence: CASSLSQGATGGYTF. CDR3 nucleotides: TGTGCCAGCAGCCTCTCACAGGGAGCAACTGGCGGCTACACCTTC.

This clone was recorded a few times. This chain joins TRBV14 and TRBJ2-2; D gene ambiguous. CDR3 length: 13 residues. V was cut by 4 bases and J by 3 bases, with 6 bases left in between. Germline assignment: CDR1 SGHDN and CDR2 FVKESK. CDR3 nucleotide sequence: TGTGCCAGCAGCCCCCAGTACACCGGGGAGCTGTTTTTT. It translates to CASSPQYTGELFF.

The V and J genes are TRBV20-1 and TRBJ2-1; D is unclear. CDR1 and CDR2 from the germline V gene are DFQATT and SNEGSKA (reference sequence). V was trimmed by 5 bases and J by 6 bases, leaving 23 bases between them. The CDR3 runs to 16 residues. The DNA for the CDR3 is TGCAGTGCTGGTGACAACGCCCCTCTCCCCCTCAATGAGCAGTTCTTC. It is translated as CSAGDNAPLPLNEQFF.

The chain links TRBV4-3 to TRBJ1-1, with D perhaps matching TRBD1 (5 bases). Germline assignment: CDR1 LGHNA and CDR2 YSLEER. Trimming took off 3 bases at V and 6 bases at J, with 8 bases between the two ends. This CDR3 has 12 amino acids. The CDR3 sequence is CASSQPGAEAFF. As DNA, the CDR3 is TGCGCCAGCAGCCAGCCGGGGGCTGAAGCTTTCTTT.

The V call is TRBV5-1, the J call TRBJ1-1; no reliable D call. This CDR3 spans 14 amino acids. V was trimmed by 5 bases and J by 1 base, leaving 12 bases between them. In germline, CDR1 is SGHRS, CDR2 YFSETQ. CDR3 sequence (DNA): TGCGCCAGCAGTACCCGCCGCTGGAACACTGAAGCTTTCTTT. Translated: CASSTRRWNTEAFF.

The chain carries TRBV14 and TRBJ2-1; 11 bases are shared with TRBD2. Germline CDR1 reads SGHDN; CDR2 reads FVKESK. Trimming took 0 bases from V and 7 from J; bases not matched to a gene: 2. The CDR3 length is 15 residues. The CDR3 region is CASSQESSGRNEQFF. CDR3 in DNA: TGTGCCAGCAGCCAAGAGTCTAGCGGGAGGAATGAGCAGTTCTTC.

The chain uses TRBV4-1 and TRBJ1-1; 7 bases align to TRBD1. Germline CDR1 reads MGHRA; CDR2 reads YSYEKL. V gave up 6 bases and J gave up 2 bases; unmatched junction bases: 6. This CDR3 comprises 14 residues. The CDR3 DNA reads TGCGCCAGCAGATTTGGGACAGTAAACACTGAAGCTTTCTTT. Residues: CASRFGTVNTEAFF.

The chain joins TRBV27 to TRBJ1-2; the match to TRBD1 covers 8 bases. The ends lost 2 bases at V and 8 bases at J; junction bases unmatched: 7. The CDR3 is 14 amino acids. CDR1 and CDR2 from the germline V gene are MNHEY and SMNVEV (reference sequence). The CDR3: CASSLLQGDGGYTF. The DNA for the CDR3 is TGTGCCAGCAGTTTACTACAGGGGGATGGAGGCTACACCTTC.

V is TRBV5-4 and J is TRBJ2-7; 7 bases are a match to TRBD2. J lost 4 bases, V lost 4 bases, and 11 bases had no gene match. This CDR3 has 15 amino acids. Per germline, CDR1 SGHNT and CDR2 YYREEE (reference sequence). As DNA, the CDR3 is TGTGCCAGCAGCCCGCGTGGGGGGGGGTTTTACGAGCAGTACTTC. Translation: CASSPRGGGFYEQYF.

This chain links TRBV7-9 with TRBJ2-3; D is undetermined. Germline V gives CDR1 SEHNR, CDR2 FQNEAQ (reference sequence). The CDR3 runs to 15 residues. V was pared by 5 bases and J by 2 bases, with 14 bases between. The CDR3 DNA sequence: TGTGCCAGCAGCCCCCTAAGGGCATACACAGATACGCAGTATTTT. This translates into CASSPLRAYTDTQYF.

This clone has just a few counts. The chain joins TRBV18 to TRBJ2-3; 13 bases line up with TRBD2. Germline assignment: CDR1 KGHSH and CDR2 LQKENI. This CDR3 contains 16 residues. V lost 5 bases and J lost 2; bases outside the gene matches: 4. As DNA, the CDR3 is TGTGCCAGCTCAGAGGGACTAGCGGGATCCACAGATACGCAGTATTTT. It specifies CASSEGLAGSTDTQYF.

This chain connects TRBV9 to TRBJ2-3; D remains unclear. Germline assignment: CDR1 SGDLS and CDR2 YYNGEE. This CDR3 is built from 12 residues. V was pared by 0 bases and J by 6 bases, with 5 bases between. The CDR3 region has the DNA TGTGCCAGCAGCGTAGCCGGGGATACGCAGTATTTT. Residues: CASSVAGDTQYF.

The rearrangement uses TRBV5-8 and TRBJ1-2, with 12 positions matching TRBD1. Germline CDR1 is SGHTS and CDR2 is YDEGEE. J lost 12 bases, V lost 5 bases, and 8 bases had no gene match. The CDR3 is 13 residues long. Written as DNA, the CDR3 is TGTGCCAGCAGGGGACAGGGGGCGAACCTTCACACCTTC. Translating it yields CASRGQGANLHTF. Variable domain in full (rest from reference TRBV5-8 and TRBJ1-2): EAGVTQSPTHLIKTRGQQATLRCSPISGHTSVYWYQQALGLGLQFLLWYDEGEERNRGNFPPRFSGRQFPNYSSELNVNALELEDSALYLCASRGQGANLHTFGSGTRLTVV.

This clone has a handful of counts. This chain's CDR3 is CASSFGLAGTDTQYF. CDR3 DNA sequence: TGCGCCAGCAGCTTCGGACTAGCGGGGACAGATACGCAGTATTTT. V usage is TRBV5-1 and J usage is TRBJ2-3; 12 bases are a match to TRBD2. This CDR3 comprises 15 residues. J was trimmed by 3 bases and V by 2 bases; bases with no gene match: 1. Germline CDR1 and CDR2: SGHRS and YFSETQ.

A remark on this clone: Other nucleotide sequences from this sample produce the same CDR3. The rearrangement uses TRBV4-1 and TRBJ2-3; D ambiguous. This CDR3 spans 14 amino acids. Germline CDR1 and CDR2: MGHRA and YSYEKL. Trimming left V 6 bases short and J 0 bases short, with 10 bases between. The CDR3 coding sequence is TGCGCCAGCAGTCTAGGCCCTAGCACAGATACGCAGTATTTT. Translated, it gives CASSLGPSTDTQYF.

The V and J genes are TRBV5-4 and TRBJ1-1; D perhaps matches TRBD1 (5 bases). Germline values: CDR1 SGHNT, CDR2 YYREEE (reference sequence). The V gene lost 7 bases and the J gene lost 3 bases, with 19 bases spanning the gap. This CDR3 has 15 amino acids. The CDR3 here is CASRVGREEDTEAFF. The DNA of the CDR3 is TGTGCCAGCCGAGTCGGCAGGGAAGAAGACACTGAAGCTTTCTTT.

The V call is TRBV5-6, the J call TRBJ2-7; 7 nucleotides match TRBD1. The CDR3 covers 13 residues. CDR1 is SGHDT and CDR2 is YYEEEE in the germline V gene. Trimming removed 0 bases from V and 7 bases from J; junction bases left unmatched: 4. DNA of the CDR3: TGTGCCAGCAGCTTGGTCCCCAGGGGGGAGCAGTACTTC. It specifies CASSLVPRGEQYF. Looking up the rest from reference TRBV5-6 and TRBJ2-7 gives the full variable domain: DAGVTQSPTHLIKTRGQQVTLRCSPKSGHDTVSWYQQALGQGPQFIFQYYEEEERQRGNFPDRFSGHQFPNYSSELNVNALLLGDSALYLCASSLVPRGEQYFGPGTRLTVT.

This clone appeared a single time. Other DNA sequences in the sample encode the same CDR3. The chain combines TRBV27 with TRBJ2-7, with a weak D call TRBD2 (5 bases). CDR3 length equals 14 residues. Between the trimmed V and J ends, which lost 5 bases and 4 bases, there was a span of 15 bases. Germline CDR1 MNHEY, CDR2 SMNVEV (reference sequence). For the CDR3, the DNA is TGTGCCAGCAGTATCTCCGGGAATCAGTACGAGCAGTACTTC. Protein: CASSISGNQYEQYF.

The sample holds one count of this clone. V usage is TRBV29-1 and J usage is TRBJ2-7, with TRBD1 matching 10 bases. J lost 5 bases, V lost 6 bases, and 10 bases had no gene match. The germline CDR1 and CDR2 sequences are SQVTM and ANQGSEA. The CDR3 has 14 residues. As DNA, the CDR3 is TGCAGCGTCGAGAGGACAGGGGGTACCCACGAGCAGTACTTC. It codes for CSVERTGGTHEQYF.

The chain is built from TRBV23-1 and TRBJ2-1; 10 nucleotides match TRBD1. TRBV23-1 has ORF status, its function being uncertain. The CDR3 totals 16 residues. V gave up 4 bases and J gave up 9 bases; unmatched junction bases: 12. The CDR3 loop is CASSLNRGTGVPEQFF. As DNA, the CDR3 is TGCGCCAGCAGTCTCAATCGGGGGACAGGGGTGCCTGAGCAGTTCTTC.

The chain couples TRBV6-5 to TRBJ2-2; TRBD2 matches at 7 bases. The J segment lost 3 bases and the V segment lost 4 bases, leaving 5 bases of the junction unmatched. The CDR3 consists of 15 residues. CDR1 is MNHEY and CDR2 is SVGAGI in the germline V gene. The CDR3 nucleotides read TGTGCCAGCAGTTTGACTAGCCCTGACACCGGGGAGCTGTTTTTT. It codes for CASSLTSPDTGELFF.

The chain couples TRBV5-1 to TRBJ2-3, with 8 bases fitting TRBD2. The CDR3 covers 15 residues. CDR1 is SGHRS and CDR2 is YFSETQ in the germline V gene. J gave up 0 bases and V 3 bases, and 3 bases lay outside the gene matches. The CDR3 nucleotides read TGCGCCAGCAGCTCCCAGCGGGGGAGCACAGATACGCAGTATTTT. This sequence encodes CASSSQRGSTDTQYF.

This chain uses TRBV6-5 with TRBJ2-1, with 9 bases lining up with TRBD1. The CDR3 sequence is 15 residues long. The germline gives CDR1 MNHEY, CDR2 SVGAGI. Unmatched junction bases numbered 11, after V lost 8 bases and J lost 6 bases. The CDR3 is CASSTRDRAVNEQFF. The CDR3 DNA follows: TGTGCCAGCTCCACCCGGGACAGGGCAGTCAATGAGCAGTTCTTC.

This chain connects TRBV19 to TRBJ2-1, with D possibly matching TRBD2 (6 bases). The V end was cut by 8 bases, the J end by 8 bases, with 10 bases between. CDR3 length: 11 residues. CDR1 and CDR2 (germline): LNHDA, SQIVND (reference sequence). For the CDR3, the DNA is TGTGCCAGTCGGAGGGGTTATGAGCAGTTCTTC. Translated, it gives CASRRGYEQFF.